This T cell receptor (beta chain) was captured in a study of neurological immune-mediated disorders. cDNA synthesis was performed by 5'RACE with 10-nucleotide random UMIs. TCRdb analysed the 5' RACE reads with MiXCR anew, one entry per CDR3 protein. The table shows tens of thousands of distinct CDR3 sequences, with 3% to 3.5% occurring only once. Study findings and constraints: The expanded clones of different subjects shared no CDR3 amino acid sequences (suggesting private repertoires in all groups).

This clonotype was counted many times. Antigen unknown. This receptor was taken from a man in his forties with multiple sclerosis. The material sequenced was PBMCs.

The CDR3 DNA reads as TGTGCCAGCAGTTACTCGAAGCGAGGTGAGCAGTTCTTC. Its translation: CASSYSKRGEQFF. J is TRBJ2-1 and V is TRBV6-5; D not resolved. V was pared by 0 bases and J by 9 bases, with 9 bases between. Germline CDR1 reads MNHEY; CDR2 reads SVGAGI. CDR3 length equals 13 residues.